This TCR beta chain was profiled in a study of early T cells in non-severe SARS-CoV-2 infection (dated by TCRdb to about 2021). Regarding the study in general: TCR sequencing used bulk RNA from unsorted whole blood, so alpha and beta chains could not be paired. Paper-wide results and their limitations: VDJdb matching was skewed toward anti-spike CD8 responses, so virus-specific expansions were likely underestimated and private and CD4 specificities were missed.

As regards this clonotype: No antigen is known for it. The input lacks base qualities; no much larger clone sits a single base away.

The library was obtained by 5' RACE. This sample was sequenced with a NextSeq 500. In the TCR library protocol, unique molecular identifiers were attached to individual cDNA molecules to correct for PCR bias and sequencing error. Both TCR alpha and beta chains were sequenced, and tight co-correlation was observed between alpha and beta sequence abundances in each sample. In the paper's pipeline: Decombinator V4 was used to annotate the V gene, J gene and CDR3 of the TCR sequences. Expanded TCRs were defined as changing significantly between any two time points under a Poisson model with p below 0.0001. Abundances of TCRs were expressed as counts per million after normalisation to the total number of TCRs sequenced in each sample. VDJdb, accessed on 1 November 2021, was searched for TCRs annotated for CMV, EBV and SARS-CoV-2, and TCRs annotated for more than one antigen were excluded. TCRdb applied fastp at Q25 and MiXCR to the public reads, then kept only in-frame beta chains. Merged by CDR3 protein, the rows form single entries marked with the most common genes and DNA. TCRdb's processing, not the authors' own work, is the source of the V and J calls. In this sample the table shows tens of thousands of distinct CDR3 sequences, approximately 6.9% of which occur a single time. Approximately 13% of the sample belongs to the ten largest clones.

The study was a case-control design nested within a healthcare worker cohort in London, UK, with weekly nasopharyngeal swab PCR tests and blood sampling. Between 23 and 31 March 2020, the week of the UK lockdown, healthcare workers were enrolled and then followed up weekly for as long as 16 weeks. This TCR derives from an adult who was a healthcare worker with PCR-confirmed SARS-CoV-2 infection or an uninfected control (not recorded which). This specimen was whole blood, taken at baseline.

The nucleotide sequence reads as follows: TGTGCCAGCAGCCGGGGGGGACTGAATAATGAAAAACTGTTTTTT. Its protein product is CASSRGGLNNEKLFF. Here the chain combines TRBV6-1 and TRBJ1-4; a weak D assignment points to TRBD1 (5 bases agree). There are 15 amino acids in the CDR3, from cysteine to phenylalanine inclusive. Only the CDR3 DNA stays, 45 bases, in frame from base 1. The germline V gene specifies MNHNS as CDR1 and SASEGT as CDR2. V loses 6 bases of germline sequence and J loses 4 bases, and the interval between the two ends is 15 bases.